Shown below are 8 T cell receptor beta chains from a single sample sequenced in a study of cytomegalovirus exposure and HLA in healthy donors (dated by TCRdb to about 2017). The receptor library was made with the immunoSEQ multiplex PCR assay. This is the immuneACCESS table as TCRdb keeps it, with only in-frame sequences that have V and J called. A part of the clones is gone; compared with another copy, unresolved V genes explain less than half, and the rest is unexplained. This sample holds about 200,000 clones; 80% to 85% were observed only once. Of the sample, 1% to 1.5% falls within the top ten clones. The specimen sequenced was PBMCs. These receptors originate from a woman aged 25 to 39 in good health and CMV-seronegative.

The chain couples TRBV5-5 to TRBJ2-2; 9 nucleotides align to TRBD1. The germline gives CDR1 SGHKS, CDR2 YYEKEE (reference sequence). This CDR3 has 14 amino acids. J gave up 6 bases and V 3 bases, and 3 bases lay outside the gene matches. The CDR3 spells CASSWGQGAGELFF. CDR3 coding DNA: TGTGCCAGCAGCTGGGGACAGGGTGCCGGGGAGCTGTTTTTT.

The rearrangement uses TRBV5-4 and TRBJ2-3; D is perhaps TRBD2 (5 bases). Germline V gene sequence: CDR1 SGHNT, CDR2 YYREEE (reference sequence). The CDR3 runs 14 residues. V was cut by 2 bases and J by 1 base, with 8 bases left in between. The CDR3 is CASSFYGGTDTQYF. The DNA of the CDR3 is TGTGCCAGCAGCTTCTACGGGGGCACAGATACGCAGTATTTT.

The chain is built from TRBV5-1 and TRBJ1-2, with 9 positions matching TRBD1. The CDR3 totals 17 residues. The V gene end was trimmed by 4 bases and the J gene end by 0 bases; junction bases not matched to a gene: 10. Per the germline V gene, CDR1 is SGHRS and CDR2 is YFSETQ. CDR3 sequence (DNA): TGCGCCAGCAGCCCAAGGACAGGGGTCATGGCTAACTATGGCTACACCTTC. Translated: CASSPRTGVMANYGYTF. The full variable domain, in which reference TRBV5-1 and TRBJ1-2 provide the parts outside the CDR3, is KAGVTQTPRYLIKTRGQQVTLSCSPISGHRSVSWYQQTPGQGLQFLFEYFSETQRNKGNFPGRFSGRQFSNSRSEMNVSTLELGDSALYLCASSPRTGVMANYGYTFGSGTRLTVV.

The sample holds a few counts of this clone. The rearrangement uses TRBV4-2 and TRBJ1-2; TRBD1 agrees at 10 bases. In germline, CDR1 is LGHNA, CDR2 YNFKEQ. This CDR3 region has 15 residues. The trim removed 1 base at V and 4 bases at J, leaving 3 bases unmatched. The CDR3 DNA is TGTGCCAGCAGCCAAGGTCGGGACAGGGGCTATGGCTACACCTTC. It yields the protein CASSQGRDRGYGYTF.

The chain carries TRBV5-1 and TRBJ2-2; 11 bases align to TRBD1. The germline V gene encodes CDR1 SGHRS and CDR2 YFSETQ. The CDR3 has 19 residues. J gave up 4 bases and V 4 bases, and 15 bases lay outside the gene matches. The CDR3 DNA is TGCGCCAGCAGCCTAGGAGCCGGGACAGGGGGTTTAGGCACCGGGGAGCTGTTTTTT. Encoded protein: CASSLGAGTGGLGTGELFF.

The chain couples TRBV5-1 to TRBJ2-7; TRBD1 is a possible D gene (6 bases). V was clipped by 0 bases and J by 0 bases, with 10 bases between them. Looked up from germline, CDR1 is SGHRS and CDR2 is YFSETQ. The CDR3 is 15 residues long. CDR3 nucleotide sequence: TGCGCCAGCAGCTTGGGAGGGGGTCCCTCCTACGAGCAGTACTTC. This codes for CASSLGGGPSYEQYF.

The chain couples TRBV5-1 to TRBJ2-1; 8 positions agree with TRBD2. The CDR3 sequence is 22 residues long. Germline CDR1 reads SGHRS; CDR2 reads YFSETQ. The V and J ends lost 7 bases and 9 bases, in that order; junction bases with no gene match: 36. The CDR3 spells CASYSPTEHLFSGMIRRVEQFF. CDR3 nucleotide sequence: TGCGCCAGCTACTCCCCGACGGAACACCTATTTAGCGGGATGATTAGAAGGGTTGAGCAGTTCTTC.

This clone was seen at least ten times. V is TRBV6-1 and J is TRBJ2-7; TRBD1 aligns across 10 bases. The CDR3 sequence is 15 residues long. Per the germline V gene, CDR1 is MNHNS and CDR2 is SASEGT. V shed 5 bases, J shed 6 bases, and the junction held 10 bases outside the gene matches. The CDR3 sequence is CASSTDGTGAAEQYF. CDR3 bases: TGTGCCAGCAGTACCGATGGGACAGGGGCTGCCGAGCAGTACTTC.